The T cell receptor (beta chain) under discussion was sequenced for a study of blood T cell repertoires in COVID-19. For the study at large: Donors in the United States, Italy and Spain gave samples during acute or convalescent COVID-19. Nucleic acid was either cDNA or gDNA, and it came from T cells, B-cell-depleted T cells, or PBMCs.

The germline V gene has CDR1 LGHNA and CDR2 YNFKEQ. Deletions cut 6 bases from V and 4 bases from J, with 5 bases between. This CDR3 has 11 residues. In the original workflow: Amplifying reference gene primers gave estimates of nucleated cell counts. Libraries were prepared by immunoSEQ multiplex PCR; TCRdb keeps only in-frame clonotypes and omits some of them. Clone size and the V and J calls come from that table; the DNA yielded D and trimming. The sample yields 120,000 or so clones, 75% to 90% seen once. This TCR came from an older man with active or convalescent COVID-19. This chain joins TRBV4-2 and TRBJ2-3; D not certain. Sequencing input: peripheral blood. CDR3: CASRESDTQYF. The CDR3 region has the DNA TGTGCCAGCAGAGAATCAGATACGCAGTATTTT.